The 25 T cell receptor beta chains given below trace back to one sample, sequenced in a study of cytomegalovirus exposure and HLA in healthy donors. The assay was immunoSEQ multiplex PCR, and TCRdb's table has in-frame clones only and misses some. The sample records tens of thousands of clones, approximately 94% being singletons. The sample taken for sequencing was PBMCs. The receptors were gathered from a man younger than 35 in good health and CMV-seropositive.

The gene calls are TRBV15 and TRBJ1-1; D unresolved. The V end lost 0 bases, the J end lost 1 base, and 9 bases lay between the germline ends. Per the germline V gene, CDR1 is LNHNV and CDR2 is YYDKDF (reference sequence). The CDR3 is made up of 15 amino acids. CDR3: CATSRDVGQNTEAFF. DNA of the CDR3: TGTGCCACCAGCAGAGATGTTGGGCAGAACACTGAAGCTTTCTTT.

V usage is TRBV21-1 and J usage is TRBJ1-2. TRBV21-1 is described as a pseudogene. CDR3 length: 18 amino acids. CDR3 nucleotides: TGTGCCAGCAGCAACTTTGGGGGGGGGCGCACCGCTAAGCATGGCTACACCTTC. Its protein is CASSNFGGGRTAKHGYTF.

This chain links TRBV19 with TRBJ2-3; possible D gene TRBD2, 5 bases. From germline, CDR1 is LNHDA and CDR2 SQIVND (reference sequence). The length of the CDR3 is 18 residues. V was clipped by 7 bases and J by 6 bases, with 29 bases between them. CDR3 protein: CASTLSDQYRGGLDTQYF. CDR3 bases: TGTGCCAGTACCCTATCGGATCAGTACCGCGGCGGGTTGGATACGCAGTATTTT.

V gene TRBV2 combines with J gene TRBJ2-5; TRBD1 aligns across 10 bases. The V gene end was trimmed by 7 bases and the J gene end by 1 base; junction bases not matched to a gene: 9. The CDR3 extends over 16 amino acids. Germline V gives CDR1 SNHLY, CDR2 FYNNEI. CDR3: CASKTGGDVIQETQYF. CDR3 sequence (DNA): TGTGCCAGCAAGACAGGGGGCGACGTGATCCAAGAGACCCAGTACTTC.

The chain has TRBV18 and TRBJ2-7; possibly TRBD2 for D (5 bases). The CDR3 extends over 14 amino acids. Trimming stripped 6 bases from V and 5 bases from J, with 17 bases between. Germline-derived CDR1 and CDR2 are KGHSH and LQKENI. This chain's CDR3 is CASSGSLVSDEQYF. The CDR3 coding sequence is TGTGCCAGCTCGGGGAGTTTGGTAAGCGACGAGCAGTACTTC.

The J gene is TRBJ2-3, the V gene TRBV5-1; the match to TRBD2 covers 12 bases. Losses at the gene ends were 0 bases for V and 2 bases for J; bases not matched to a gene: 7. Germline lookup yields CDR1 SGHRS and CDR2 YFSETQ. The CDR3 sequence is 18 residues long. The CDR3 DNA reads TGCGCCAGCAGCTTGGGGGCGACTAGCGGGAGATACACAGATACGCAGTATTTT. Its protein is CASSLGATSGRYTDTQYF.

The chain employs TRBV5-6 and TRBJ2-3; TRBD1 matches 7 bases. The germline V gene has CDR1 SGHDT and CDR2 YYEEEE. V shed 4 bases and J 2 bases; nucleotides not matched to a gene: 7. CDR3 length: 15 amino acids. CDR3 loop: CASSRGTAITDTQYF. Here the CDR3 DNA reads TGTGCCAGCAGCCGTGGGACAGCGATCACAGATACGCAGTATTTT.

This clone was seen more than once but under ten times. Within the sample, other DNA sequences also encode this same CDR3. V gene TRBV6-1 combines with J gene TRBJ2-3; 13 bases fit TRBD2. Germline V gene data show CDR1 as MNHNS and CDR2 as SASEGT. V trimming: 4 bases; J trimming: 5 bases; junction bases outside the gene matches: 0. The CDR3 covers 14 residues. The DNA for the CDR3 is TGTGCCAGCAGTGGACTAGCGGGGGGAGATACGCAGTATTTT. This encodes CASSGLAGGDTQYF.

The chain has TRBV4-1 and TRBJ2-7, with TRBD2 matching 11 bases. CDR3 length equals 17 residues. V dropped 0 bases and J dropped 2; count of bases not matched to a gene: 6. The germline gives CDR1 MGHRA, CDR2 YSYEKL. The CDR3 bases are TGCGCCAGCAGCCAAGAAGGGCTAGCGGGAGGAGCCTACGAGCAGTACTTC. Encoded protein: CASSQEGLAGGAYEQYF.

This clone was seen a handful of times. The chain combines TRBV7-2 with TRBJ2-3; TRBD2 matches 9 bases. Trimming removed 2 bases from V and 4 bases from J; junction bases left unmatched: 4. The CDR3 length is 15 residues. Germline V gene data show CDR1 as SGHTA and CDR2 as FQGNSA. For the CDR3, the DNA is TGTGCCAGCAGCTTAATTGGCGGGGGGGCAGATACGCAGTATTTT. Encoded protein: CASSLIGGGADTQYF.

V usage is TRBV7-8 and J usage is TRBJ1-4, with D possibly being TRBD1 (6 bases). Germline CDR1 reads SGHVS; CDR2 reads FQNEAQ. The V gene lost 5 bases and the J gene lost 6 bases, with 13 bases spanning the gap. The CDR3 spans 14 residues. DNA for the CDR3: TGTGCCAGCAGCCCGACAGGAAACCATGAAAAACTGTTTTTT. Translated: CASSPTGNHEKLFF.

CDR3 loop: CASSYTGGNTEAFF. The CDR3, as DNA: TGTGCCAGCAGCTATACAGGGGGGAACACTGAAGCTTTCTTT. V gene TRBV7-3 combines with J gene TRBJ1-1, with 8 bases fitting TRBD1. The CDR3 runs to 14 residues. Unmatched junction bases numbered 2, after V lost 4 bases and J lost 1 base. CDR1 SGHTA and CDR2 FQGTGA come from the germline V gene.

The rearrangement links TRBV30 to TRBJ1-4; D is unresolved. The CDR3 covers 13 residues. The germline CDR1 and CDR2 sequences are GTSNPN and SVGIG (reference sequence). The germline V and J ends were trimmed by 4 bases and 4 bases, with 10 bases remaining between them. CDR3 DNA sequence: TGTGCCTGGACTTCCGGGTTTAATGAAAAACTGTTTTTT. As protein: CAWTSGFNEKLFF.

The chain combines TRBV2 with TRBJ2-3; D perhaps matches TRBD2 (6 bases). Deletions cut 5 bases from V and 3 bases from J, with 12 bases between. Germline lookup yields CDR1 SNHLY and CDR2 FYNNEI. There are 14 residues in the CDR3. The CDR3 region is CASSPLTSTDTQYF. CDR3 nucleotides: TGTGCCAGCAGTCCCCTGACTAGTACAGATACGCAGTATTTT.

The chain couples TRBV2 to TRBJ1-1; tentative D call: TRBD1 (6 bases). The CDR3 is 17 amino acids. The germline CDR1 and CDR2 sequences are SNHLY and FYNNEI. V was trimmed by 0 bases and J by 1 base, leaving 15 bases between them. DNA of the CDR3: TGTGCCAGCAGTGAAGCGCTTATTCAGGGGCCGAACACTGAAGCTTTCTTT. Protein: CASSEALIQGPNTEAFF.

The CDR3 spells CASSESPSHNQPQHF. The CDR3 nucleotides are TGTGCCAGCAGTGAAAGTCCCAGTCACAACCAGCCCCAGCATTTT. This chain uses TRBV6-1 with TRBJ1-5; D is unclear. Germline V gives CDR1 MNHNS, CDR2 SASEGT. This CDR3 spans 15 amino acids. V was trimmed by 2 bases and J by 7 bases, leaving 15 bases between them.

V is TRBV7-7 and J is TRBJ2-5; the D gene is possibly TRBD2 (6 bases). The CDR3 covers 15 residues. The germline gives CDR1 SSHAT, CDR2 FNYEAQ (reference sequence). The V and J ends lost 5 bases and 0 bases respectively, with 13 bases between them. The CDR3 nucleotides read TGTGCCAGCAGCCAGGTGGGCGGGGACCAAGAGACCCAGTACTTC. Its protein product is CASSQVGGDQETQYF.

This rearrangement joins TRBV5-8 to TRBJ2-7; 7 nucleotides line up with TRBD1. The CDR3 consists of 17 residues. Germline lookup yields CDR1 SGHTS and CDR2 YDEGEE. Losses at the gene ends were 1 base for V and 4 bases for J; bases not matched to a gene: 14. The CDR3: CASSLRDRPSRGYEQYF. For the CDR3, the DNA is TGTGCCAGCAGCTTGAGGGACAGACCCTCAAGGGGGTACGAGCAGTACTTC.

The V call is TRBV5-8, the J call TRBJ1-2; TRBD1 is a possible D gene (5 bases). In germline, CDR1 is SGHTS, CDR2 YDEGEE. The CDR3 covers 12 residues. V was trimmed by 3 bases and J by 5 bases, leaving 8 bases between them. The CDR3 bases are TGTGCCAGCAGCTCGGCAGGGTATGGCTACACCTTC. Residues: CASSSAGYGYTF.

The CDR3 DNA follows: TGTGCCAGCAGTCGCGGGGGTTTGGATGAGCAGTTCTTC. Its protein is CASSRGGLDEQFF. The V and J genes are TRBV6-1 and TRBJ2-1, with 7 bases fitting TRBD2. The CDR3 is 13 amino acids. Per germline, CDR1 MNHNS and CDR2 SASEGT. With V trimmed by 5 bases and J by 8 bases, 6 bases remained unmatched.

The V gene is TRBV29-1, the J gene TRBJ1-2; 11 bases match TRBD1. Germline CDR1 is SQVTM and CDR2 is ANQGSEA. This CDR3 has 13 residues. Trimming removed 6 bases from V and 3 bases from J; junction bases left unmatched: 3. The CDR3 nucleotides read TGCAGCGTGGGACAGGGGGGGGACTATGGCTACACCTTC. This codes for CSVGQGGDYGYTF.

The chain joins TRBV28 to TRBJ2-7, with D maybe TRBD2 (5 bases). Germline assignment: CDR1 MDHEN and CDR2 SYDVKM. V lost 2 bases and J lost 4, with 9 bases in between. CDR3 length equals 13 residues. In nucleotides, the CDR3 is TGTGCCAGCAGTTTAGTTCGGACTTACGAGCAGTACTTC. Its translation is CASSLVRTYEQYF.

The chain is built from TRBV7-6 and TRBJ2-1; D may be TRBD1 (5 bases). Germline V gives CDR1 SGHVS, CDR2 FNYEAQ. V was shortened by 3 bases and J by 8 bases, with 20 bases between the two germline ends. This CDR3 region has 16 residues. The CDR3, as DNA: TGTGCCAGCAGCTTGAAGGGAATTGGGGCCAGTGATGAGCAGTTCTTC. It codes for CASSLKGIGASDEQFF.

The CDR3 DNA sequence: TGTGCCAGCAGTTCAATGACAGGGAGAGGTGAAAAACTGTTTTTT. Residues: CASSSMTGRGEKLFF. The chain uses TRBV28 and TRBJ1-4; 7 positions agree with TRBD1. CDR1 is MDHEN, CDR2 SYDVKM, per germline. This CDR3 comprises 15 residues. Germline trimming cut 4 bases from V and 7 bases from J; bases unmatched to any gene: 9.

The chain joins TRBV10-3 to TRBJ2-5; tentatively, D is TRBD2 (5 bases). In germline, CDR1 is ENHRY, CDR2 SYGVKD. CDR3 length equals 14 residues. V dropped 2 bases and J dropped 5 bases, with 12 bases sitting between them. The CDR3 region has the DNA TGTGCCATCAGTGAGAGAACGGGGTGGGAGACCCAGTACTTC. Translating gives CAISERTGWETQYF.